This is a list of T cell receptor beta chains from one sample in a study of blood T cell repertoires in COVID-19. The table came from immunoSEQ multiplex PCR; TCRdb's copy has only in-frame clones and leaves some out. The sample includes hundreds of thousands of clones, around 85% of them seen just once. Sequencing used PBMCs or T cells enriched from blood (not recorded which). The source of these receptors is a woman in her thirties or forties with acute COVID-19. Each CDR3 is given with its conserved first and last residue. The order of the fields is J gene, clone size, V gene, D gene, CDR3 protein, CDR3 DNA. A D gene is named only where the DNA matches it firmly. Expanded clones are given a class, and other clones once, few, many or no size at all.

j_gene: TRBJ2-7
abundance: NA
v_gene: TRBV11-2
d_gene: TRBD2
CDR3aa: CASSYGLAGAYEQYF
CDR3nt: TGTGCCAGCAGCTACGGACTAGCGGGTGCCTACGAGCAGTACTTC

j_gene: TRBJ2-7
abundance: NA
v_gene: TRBV4-2
d_gene: TRBD2
CDR3aa: CASSHALADSYEQYF
CDR3nt: TGTGCCAGCAGCCATGCTCTAGCGGACTCCTACGAGCAGTACTTC

j_gene: TRBJ2-5
abundance: NA
v_gene: TRBV7-9
d_gene: TRBD2
CDR3aa: CAGTPLAGSETQYF
CDR3nt: TGTGCCGGAACCCCTCTAGCGGGATCGGAGACCCAGTACTTC

j_gene: TRBJ2-7
abundance: NA
v_gene: TRBV7-8
d_gene: TRBD2
CDR3aa: CASSLELAGVRYF
CDR3nt: TGTGCCAGCAGCTTAGAGTTGGCGGGAGTGCGGTACTTC

j_gene: TRBJ2-1
abundance: NA
v_gene: TRBV5-8
d_gene: TRBD1
CDR3aa: CASRKRRDRGFGEQFF
CDR3nt: TGTGCCAGCAGAAAGAGACGGGACAGGGGGTTCGGTGAGCAGTTCTTC

j_gene: TRBJ2-2
abundance: NA
v_gene: TRBV5-4
d_gene: NA
CDR3aa: CASSLVQGRGTGELFF
CDR3nt: TGTGCCAGCAGCTTGGTACAGGGTCGGGGCACCGGGGAGCTGTTTTTT

j_gene: TRBJ2-1
abundance: NA
v_gene: TRBV3-1/TRBV3-2
d_gene: TRBD2
CDR3aa: CASTPGTSGSEQFF
CDR3nt: TGTGCCAGCACCCCGGGGACTAGTGGCTCGGAGCAGTTCTTC

j_gene: TRBJ1-1
abundance: NA
v_gene: TRBV7-9
d_gene: TRBD1
CDR3aa: CASSPGGGSATEAFF
CDR3nt: TGTGCCAGCAGTCCCGGAGGGGGCAGTGCCACTGAAGCTTTCTTT

j_gene: TRBJ1-2
abundance: NA
v_gene: TRBV7-9
d_gene: TRBD1
CDR3aa: CASSLGTGGINGYTF
CDR3nt: TGTGCCAGCAGCTTAGGGACAGGGGGCATAAATGGCTACACCTTC

j_gene: TRBJ1-1
abundance: few
v_gene: TRBV13
d_gene: TRBD1
CDR3aa: CASTRTGPEAFF
CDR3nt: TGTGCCAGCACCCGGACAGGCCCTGAAGCTTTCTTT

j_gene: TRBJ2-2
abundance: NA
v_gene: TRBV4-1
d_gene: TRBD2
CDR3aa: CASSRRLAENTGELFF
CDR3nt: TGCGCCAGCAGCCGACGACTAGCGGAGAACACCGGGGAGCTGTTTTTT

j_gene: TRBJ1-6
abundance: once
v_gene: TRBV19
d_gene: NA
CDR3aa: CASSIHSYSPLHF
CDR3nt: TGTGCCAGTAGTATTCACAGTTATTCACCCCTCCACTTT

j_gene: TRBJ2-1
abundance: NA
v_gene: TRBV11-3
d_gene: TRBD1
CDR3aa: CASSRRDRHNEQFF
CDR3nt: TGTGCCAGCAGCCGCCGGGACAGGCACAATGAGCAGTTCTTC

j_gene: TRBJ2-5
abundance: NA
v_gene: TRBV7-3
d_gene: NA
CDR3aa: CASSLIRQETQYF
CDR3nt: TGTGCCAGCAGCTTAATACGGCAAGAGACCCAGTACTTC

j_gene: TRBJ1-1
abundance: NA
v_gene: TRBV7-2
d_gene: NA
CDR3aa: CASSLEQDRNTEAFF
CDR3nt: TGTGCCAGCAGCTTAGAACAGGACAGAAACACTGAAGCTTTCTTT

j_gene: TRBJ2-7
abundance: NA
v_gene: TRBV27
d_gene: TRBD2
CDR3aa: CASSAGTSGIAQYF
CDR3nt: TGTGCCAGCAGCGCCGGGACTAGCGGGATTGCGCAGTACTTC

j_gene: TRBJ2-7
abundance: few
v_gene: TRBV6-5
d_gene: TRBD2
CDR3aa: CASNLSGLTHEQYF
CDR3nt: TGTGCCAGCAACCTTAGCGGGCTAACGCACGAGCAGTACTTC

j_gene: TRBJ2-3
abundance: NA
v_gene: TRBV25-1
d_gene: TRBD1
CDR3aa: CASSESLGQGPTDTQYF
CDR3nt: TGTGCCAGCAGTGAATCCCTAGGACAGGGGCCTACAGATACGCAGTATTTT

j_gene: TRBJ2-7
abundance: NA
v_gene: TRBV30
d_gene: TRBD2
CDR3aa: CAWTQSSGGYEQYF
CDR3nt: TGTGCCTGGACCCAGTCTAGCGGGGGTTACGAGCAGTACTTC

j_gene: TRBJ2-5
abundance: once
v_gene: TRBV14
d_gene: TRBD2
CDR3aa: CASSQVLTSGQETQYF
CDR3nt: TGTGCCAGCAGCCAAGTTTTAACTAGCGGACAAGAGACCCAGTACTTC

j_gene: TRBJ2-1
abundance: once
v_gene: TRBV2
d_gene: TRBD2
CDR3aa: CASMLAGFNEQFF
CDR3nt: TGTGCCAGCATGCTAGCGGGTTTCAATGAGCAGTTCTTC

j_gene: TRBJ2-7
abundance: NA
v_gene: TRBV6-2/TRBV6-3
d_gene: NA
CDR3aa: CASSHNPGLTYEQYF
CDR3nt: TGTGCCAGCAGTCACAACCCGGGACTCACATACGAGCAGTACTTC

j_gene: TRBJ1-5
abundance: NA
v_gene: TRBV30
d_gene: TRBD1
CDR3aa: CAWREQGSGQPQHF
CDR3nt: TGTGCCTGGAGAGAACAGGGGTCGGGTCAGCCCCAGCATTTT

j_gene: TRBJ2-2
abundance: NA
v_gene: TRBV3-1/TRBV3-2
d_gene: TRBD1
CDR3aa: CASSQGYRGKAGELFF
CDR3nt: TGTGCCAGCAGCCAAGGATACAGGGGTAAAGCCGGGGAGCTGTTTTTT

j_gene: TRBJ2-7
abundance: NA
v_gene: TRBV30
d_gene: NA
CDR3aa: CAWSVSQGYEQYF
CDR3nt: TGTGCCTGGAGTGTAAGTCAGGGGTACGAGCAGTACTTC

j_gene: TRBJ2-1
abundance: few
v_gene: TRBV14
d_gene: NA
CDR3aa: CASSQEAPSSYNEQFF
CDR3nt: TGTGCCAGCAGCCAAGAAGCGCCCAGCTCCTACAATGAGCAGTTCTTC

j_gene: TRBJ1-1
abundance: NA
v_gene: TRBV30
d_gene: NA
CDR3aa: CAWSAGWNTEAFF
CDR3nt: TGTGCCTGGAGTGCGGGTTGGAACACTGAAGCTTTCTTT

j_gene: TRBJ1-1
abundance: NA
v_gene: TRBV2
d_gene: TRBD1
CDR3aa: CASSAGGAGVFLVEAFF
CDR3nt: TGTGCCAGCAGTGCAGGGGGCGCTGGGGTTTTTTTGGTTGAAGCTTTCTTT

j_gene: TRBJ1-2
abundance: NA
v_gene: TRBV5-6
d_gene: TRBD1
CDR3aa: CASSSDRGYGYTF
CDR3nt: TGTGCCAGCAGCTCCGACAGGGGCTATGGCTACACCTTC

j_gene: TRBJ2-2
abundance: NA
v_gene: TRBV18
d_gene: TRBD1
CDR3aa: CASSTAGGTDTGELFF
CDR3nt: TGTGCCAGCTCAACCGCAGGGGGCACGGACACCGGGGAGCTGTTTTTT

j_gene: TRBJ2-3
abundance: NA
v_gene: TRBV5-1
d_gene: TRBD2
CDR3aa: CASSLLQDPRGEQYF
CDR3nt: TGCGCCAGCAGCTTGCTCCAGGATCCACGGGGGGAGCAGTATTTT

j_gene: TRBJ2-2
abundance: NA
v_gene: TRBV13
d_gene: NA
CDR3aa: CASSSQPGYTGELFF
CDR3nt: TGTGCCAGCAGCTCTCAGCCGGGGTACACCGGGGAGCTGTTTTTT

j_gene: TRBJ2-1
abundance: NA
v_gene: TRBV29-1
d_gene: TRBD2
CDR3aa: CSVESIAGDNEQFF
CDR3nt: TGCAGCGTTGAATCGATAGCGGGAGACAATGAGCAGTTCTTC

j_gene: TRBJ1-3
abundance: NA
v_gene: TRBV19
d_gene: TRBD1
CDR3aa: CASSIRGAGTGDFVDTIYF
CDR3nt: TGTGCCAGTAGTATAAGGGGGGCCGGGACAGGGGATTTCGTAGACACCATATATTTT

j_gene: TRBJ2-2
abundance: NA
v_gene: TRBV4-1
d_gene: TRBD1
CDR3aa: CASRGQVTGELFF
CDR3nt: TGCGCCAGCAGGGGACAGGTTACCGGGGAGCTGTTTTTT

j_gene: TRBJ2-1
abundance: NA
v_gene: TRBV4-1
d_gene: TRBD2
CDR3aa: CASSQTLTSGPYNEQFF
CDR3nt: TGCGCCAGCAGCCAGACCCTGACTAGCGGACCATACAATGAGCAGTTCTTC

j_gene: TRBJ2-7
abundance: few
v_gene: TRBV5-4
d_gene: TRBD2
CDR3aa: CASSPFSAGGPGEQYF
CDR3nt: TGTGCCAGCAGCCCCTTCAGCGCGGGAGGGCCTGGCGAGCAGTACTTC

j_gene: TRBJ2-5
abundance: NA
v_gene: TRBV4-1
d_gene: NA
CDR3aa: CASQLSAGETQYF
CDR3nt: TGCGCCAGTCAACTGAGCGCAGGGGAGACCCAGTACTTC

j_gene: TRBJ2-1
abundance: NA
v_gene: TRBV5-1
d_gene: NA
CDR3aa: CASSLKTGTDYNEQFF
CDR3nt: TGCGCCAGCAGCTTAAAGACAGGTACCGACTACAATGAGCAGTTCTTC

j_gene: TRBJ2-7
abundance: NA
v_gene: TRBV5-4
d_gene: TRBD2
CDR3aa: CASSLGLAETYEQYF
CDR3nt: TGTGCCAGCAGCCTCGGACTAGCGGAGACCTACGAGCAGTACTTC

j_gene: TRBJ2-1
abundance: NA
v_gene: TRBV19
d_gene: TRBD2
CDR3aa: CASKGDYSDDEQFF
CDR3nt: TGTGCCAGTAAAGGGGACTACAGCGACGATGAGCAGTTCTTC

j_gene: TRBJ2-7
abundance: NA
v_gene: TRBV19
d_gene: TRBD1
CDR3aa: CASRRQGAFYEQYF
CDR3nt: TGTGCCAGTAGAAGACAGGGGGCCTTCTACGAGCAGTACTTC

j_gene: TRBJ2-1
abundance: once
v_gene: TRBV4-2
d_gene: TRBD2
CDR3aa: CASSQQAGLTYNEQFF
CDR3nt: TGTGCCAGCAGCCAACAAGCGGGGCTGACCTACAATGAGCAGTTCTTC

j_gene: TRBJ1-2
abundance: once
v_gene: TRBV27
d_gene: TRBD1
CDR3aa: CASSLQGATLSGYTF
CDR3nt: TGTGCCAGCAGTTTACAGGGGGCCACTTTGAGTGGCTACACCTTC

j_gene: TRBJ1-1
abundance: NA
v_gene: TRBV5-4
d_gene: TRBD1
CDR3aa: CASSLGPGQIEAFF
CDR3nt: TGTGCCAGCAGCTTAGGACCGGGACAGATTGAAGCTTTCTTT

j_gene: TRBJ2-1
abundance: NA
v_gene: TRBV7-8
d_gene: TRBD2
CDR3aa: CASSDGLAGIYEQFF
CDR3nt: TGTGCCAGCAGCGATGGACTAGCGGGAATCTATGAGCAGTTCTTC

j_gene: TRBJ1-4
abundance: NA
v_gene: TRBV6-1
d_gene: NA
CDR3aa: CASSEKRHGNEKLFF
CDR3nt: TGTGCCAGCAGTGAAAAGCGGCATGGGAATGAAAAACTGTTTTTT

j_gene: TRBJ2-2
abundance: NA
v_gene: TRBV4-1
d_gene: NA
CDR3aa: CASSQTRGGTGELFF
CDR3nt: TGCGCCAGCAGCCAAACACGAGGCGGCACCGGGGAGCTGTTTTTT

j_gene: TRBJ2-3
abundance: NA
v_gene: TRBV7-8
d_gene: TRBD2
CDR3aa: CASSFLAGEADTQYF
CDR3nt: TGTGCCAGCAGCTTTTTAGCGGGAGAGGCAGATACGCAGTATTTT

j_gene: TRBJ2-3
abundance: NA
v_gene: TRBV11-2
d_gene: TRBD1
CDR3aa: CASSLHRGLGTDTQYF
CDR3nt: TGTGCCAGCAGCCTGCACAGGGGGCTCGGCACAGATACGCAGTATTTT

j_gene: TRBJ2-7
abundance: once
v_gene: TRBV27
d_gene: TRBD2
CDR3aa: CASRRTSGSSYEQYF
CDR3nt: TGTGCCAGCAGACGGACTAGCGGGAGCTCCTACGAGCAGTACTTC

j_gene: TRBJ1-4
abundance: NA
v_gene: TRBV2
d_gene: NA
CDR3aa: CASSEVGPDREKLFF
CDR3nt: TGTGCCAGCAGTGAAGTGGGCCCTGACCGTGAAAAACTGTTTTTT

j_gene: TRBJ1-4
abundance: NA
v_gene: TRBV12-3/TRBV12-4
d_gene: TRBD1
CDR3aa: CASSPGQGRKLFF
CDR3nt: TGTGCCAGCAGTCCCGGACAGGGGAGGAAACTGTTTTTT

j_gene: TRBJ2-7
abundance: once
v_gene: TRBV15
d_gene: TRBD1
CDR3aa: CATSSRDRDDEQYF
CDR3nt: TGTGCCACCAGCAGCCGGGACAGGGATGACGAGCAGTACTTC

j_gene: TRBJ1-6
abundance: NA
v_gene: TRBV6-5
d_gene: NA
CDR3aa: CASSRTGLVALHF
CDR3nt: TGTGCCAGCAGCAGGACTGGGCTTGTGGCCCTCCACTTT

j_gene: TRBJ2-2
abundance: NA
v_gene: TRBV9
d_gene: TRBD1
CDR3aa: CASSFRTGGNTGELFF
CDR3nt: TGTGCCAGCAGCTTTAGGACAGGGGGCAACACCGGGGAGCTGTTTTTT

j_gene: TRBJ2-7
abundance: NA
v_gene: TRBV18
d_gene: TRBD2
CDR3aa: CASSPPGLAGGNPYEQYF
CDR3nt: TGTGCCAGCTCACCTCCGGGACTAGCGGGAGGAAATCCCTACGAGCAGTACTTC

j_gene: TRBJ2-2
abundance: NA
v_gene: TRBV2
d_gene: NA
CDR3aa: CASSSEGGTGELFF
CDR3nt: TGTGCCAGCAGCTCAGAAGGGGGAACCGGGGAGCTGTTTTTT